This entry lists 29 T cell receptor beta chains sequenced from one sample in a study of blood T cell repertoires in COVID-19. The repertoire was sequenced with immunoSEQ multiplex PCR; TCRdb's copy has only in-frame clones and lacks some. The table has 200,000 or so clones, about 88% seen once; the top ten hold about 2.4%. Sequences were obtained from PBMCs or T cells enriched from blood (not recorded which). Receptors originate from a woman between 25 and 40 years old who had recovered from COVID-19.

The sample holds one count of this clone. The rearrangement uses TRBV7-2 and TRBJ2-3; possibly TRBD2 for D (6 bases). The CDR3 consists of 13 residues. In germline, CDR1 is SGHTA, CDR2 FQGNSA. Trimming left V 4 bases short and J 6 bases short, with 11 bases between. CDR3 in amino acids: CASSSTRRDTQYF. In nucleotides, the CDR3 is TGTGCCAGCAGCTCGACTAGGCGGGATACGCAGTATTTT.

This rearrangement joins TRBV6-2 or TRBV6-3 to TRBJ1-3; D unresolved. Trimming removed 0 bases from V and 0 bases from J, with 12 bases in between. The CDR3 is 17 amino acids. From germline, CDR1 is MNHEY and CDR2 SVGEGT. The CDR3 bases are TGTGCCAGCAGTTACTCGTCAGCTAGCTCCTCTGGAAACACCATATATTTT. It is translated as CASSYSSASSSGNTIYF.

The gene calls are TRBV2 and TRBJ2-6, with unresolved D. V was clipped by 5 bases and J by 0 bases, with 8 bases between them. CDR1 is SNHLY, CDR2 FYNNEI, per germline. CDR3 size: 15 residues. The CDR3 loop is CASSRHSSGANVLTF. The CDR3 DNA sequence: TGTGCCAGCAGTAGACATTCCTCTGGGGCCAACGTCCTGACTTTC.

J is TRBJ2-7 and V is TRBV10-1; D gene unclear. CDR1 and CDR2 (germline): WNHNN, SYGVQD (reference sequence). V was cut by 4 bases and J by 3 bases, with 13 bases left in between. The CDR3 has 14 amino acids. CDR3 sequence reads: CASSVTPTYYEQYF. The CDR3 nucleotides are TGCGCCAGCAGTGTAACTCCTACTTACTACGAGCAGTACTTC.

The sample holds a few counts of this clone. V gene TRBV19 combines with J gene TRBJ1-1; weak D call: TRBD1 (5 bases). Trimming took off 5 bases at V and 1 base at J, with 14 bases between the two ends. This CDR3 has 15 amino acids. Germline lookup yields CDR1 LNHDA and CDR2 SQIVND (reference sequence). The CDR3 spells CASSPSGPENTEAFF. CDR3 in DNA: TGTGCCAGTAGTCCTTCAGGGCCGGAGAACACTGAAGCTTTCTTT.

The CDR3 sequence is CASSLSIDNYGYTF. CDR3 coding DNA: TGTGCCAGCAGCTTATCTATCGATAACTATGGCTACACCTTC. The rearrangement uses TRBV7-2 and TRBJ1-2; D remains unclear. Germline V gives CDR1 SGHTA, CDR2 FQGNSA. The CDR3 loop spans 14 amino acids. V was trimmed by 2 bases and J by 1 base, leaving 8 bases between them.

The chain links TRBV4-1 to TRBJ1-2, with 7 bases lining up with TRBD1. The trim removed 3 bases at V and 4 bases at J, leaving 8 bases unmatched. The CDR3 extends over 15 amino acids. Germline-derived CDR1 and CDR2 are MGHRA and YSYEKL. CDR3 sequence: CASSQTRQGSYGYTF. The CDR3 DNA sequence: TGCGCCAGCAGCCAGACTAGACAGGGAAGCTATGGCTACACCTTC.

The chain is built from TRBV5-1 and TRBJ2-3; 12 bases match TRBD2. The trim removed 4 bases at V and 6 bases at J, leaving 12 bases unmatched. The germline V gene encodes CDR1 SGHRS and CDR2 YFSETQ. The CDR3 spans 17 residues. This CDR3 reads CASSARASGGAGDTQYF. For the CDR3, the DNA is TGCGCCAGCAGCGCACGAGCTAGCGGGGGGGCCGGTGATACGCAGTATTTT.

This clone was observed a few times. The chain employs TRBV27 and TRBJ2-3; D remains unclear. The CDR3 totals 16 residues. V was clipped by 5 bases and J by 6 bases, with 21 bases between them. CDR1 MNHEY and CDR2 SMNVEV come from the germline V gene (reference sequence). CDR3 DNA: TGTGCCAGCAGTCCCCGTGTTACCGAAACTTCGGATACGCAGTATTTT. Amino acid sequence: CASSPRVTETSDTQYF.

The chain couples TRBV4-3 to TRBJ2-3; D is ambiguous. This CDR3 has 14 amino acids. With 4 bases removed from V and 2 bases from J, the gap between germline ends came to 10 bases. CDR1 is LGHNA and CDR2 is YSLEER in the germline V gene. The CDR3 sequence is CASSRVTNTDTQYF. DNA for the CDR3: TGCGCCAGCAGCCGAGTGACAAACACAGATACGCAGTATTTT.

The chain joins TRBV14 to TRBJ2-1; 7 nucleotides align to TRBD2. The junction had 10 bases not matched to a gene; V was cut back by 3 bases and J by 8 bases. Germline-derived CDR1 and CDR2 are SGHDN and FVKESK. The CDR3 is 15 amino acids. The DNA for the CDR3 is TGTGCCAGCAGCCAGGGGAGGGGTTTATGGGATGAGCAGTTCTTC. Translation gives CASSQGRGLWDEQFF.

This clone showed up just a few times. The rearrangement uses TRBV11-3 and TRBJ2-3, with TRBD2 identical over 12 bases. The V gene's germline CDR1 is SGHNT and CDR2 YENEEA. CDR3 length: 17 residues. Trimming took 5 bases from V and 2 from J; bases not matched to a gene: 8. The CDR3 protein is CASSPGLAGHNTDTQYF. Written as DNA, the CDR3 is TGTGCCAGCAGCCCCGGACTAGCGGGGCACAACACAGATACGCAGTATTTT.

This rearrangement joins TRBV19 to TRBJ2-7; a possible D gene is TRBD2 (6 bases). The CDR3 contains 13 residues. Germline V gene lookup returns CDR1 LNHDA and CDR2 SQIVND (reference sequence). V lost 3 bases to trimming and J lost 5 bases, with 11 bases between them. Here the CDR3 DNA reads TGTGCCAGTAGTATTTCCTGGGGGGACGAGCAGTACTTC. It codes for CASSISWGDEQYF.

V and J are TRBV19 and TRBJ1-5; 8 bases agree with TRBD1. With 6 bases clipped from V and 5 bases from J, the junction kept 3 bases outside the gene matches. The CDR3 has 13 residues. Germline assignment: CDR1 LNHDA and CDR2 SQIVND (reference sequence). CDR3 nucleotides: TGTGCCAGTAGCCAGGGGGCCTATCAGCCCCAGCATTTT. Its translation is CASSQGAYQPQHF.

The chain couples TRBV3-1 (or the pseudogene TRBV3-2) to TRBJ1-2, with no clear D. The CDR3 has 12 residues. Trimming shortened V by 0 bases and J by 5 bases, and 4 bases separated the two germline ends. Germline V lookup: CDR1 LGHDT, CDR2 YNNKEL (reference sequence). CDR3 sequence (DNA): TGTGCCAGCAGCCAAGATACTTATGGCTACACCTTC. It codes for CASSQDTYGYTF.

This clone was seen a few times. The CDR3 sequence: CASSPRRSGEQYF. In nucleotides, the CDR3 is TGTGCCAGCAGTCCCCGCAGGTCTGGCGAGCAGTACTTC. This chain links TRBV27 with TRBJ2-7; D unclear. Germline V CDR1 and CDR2: MNHEY, SMNVEV (reference sequence). This CDR3 is 13 amino acids long. V was pared by 5 bases and J by 6 bases, with 14 bases between.

The CDR3 sequence: CASSLGQGAAFF. As DNA, the CDR3 is TGTGCCAGCAGTCTGGGACAGGGGGCGGCGTTTTTT. The chain combines TRBV12-3 or TRBV12-4 with TRBJ2-2, with 12 bases identical to TRBD1. Trimming took 5 bases from V and 16 from J; bases not matched to a gene: 5. This CDR3 contains 12 residues.

This chain links TRBV7-2 with TRBJ2-1; D ambiguous. Germline loops: CDR1 SGHTA, CDR2 FQGNSA. This CDR3 is 14 amino acids long. Trimming left V 6 bases short and J 8 bases short, with 17 bases between. This CDR3 reads CASRSTGGLYEQFF. The CDR3 bases are TGTGCCAGCAGGTCGACTGGCGGCCTTTATGAGCAGTTCTTC.

This chain links TRBV3-1 (or the pseudogene TRBV3-2) with TRBJ2-1, with 9 bases matching TRBD1. V shed 0 bases, J shed 13 bases, and the junction held 7 bases outside the gene matches. The CDR3 is made up of 14 amino acids. Germline V CDR1 and CDR2: LGHDT, YNNKEL (reference sequence). The DNA for the CDR3 is TGTGCCAGCAGCCAAGACCGCACAGGGGGCGACCAGTTCTTC. Translating gives CASSQDRTGGDQFF.

The V and J genes are TRBV7-9 and TRBJ1-6; 7 bases are shared with TRBD1. This CDR3 is 14 amino acids long. Germline V gene lookup returns CDR1 SEHNR and CDR2 FQNEAQ (reference sequence). J lost 6 bases, V lost 5 bases, and 4 bases had no gene match. CDR3: CASSLGGLNSPLHF. CDR3 coding DNA: TGTGCCAGCAGCCTAGGGGGCCTTAATTCACCCCTCCACTTT.

This rearrangement joins TRBV18 to TRBJ2-1, with D possibly TRBD1 on 5 matching bases. The germline V gene encodes CDR1 KGHSH and CDR2 LQKENI. The CDR3 runs to 14 residues. V lost 1 base to trimming and J lost 5 bases, with 9 bases between them. The CDR3 DNA follows: TGTGCCAGCTCACCACAGGGGTCCCACAATGAGCAGTTCTTC. Its protein product is CASSPQGSHNEQFF.

The chain joins TRBV19 to TRBJ1-2; D is ambiguous. The CDR3 covers 13 residues. CDR1 LNHDA and CDR2 SQIVND come from the germline V gene (reference sequence). The CDR3 coding sequence is TGTGTCACCCAAAATACAGCTAACTATGGCTACACCTTC. Encoded protein: CVTQNTANYGYTF.

The genes are TRBV7-9 and TRBJ1-2; possibly TRBD1 for D (5 bases). Germline values: CDR1 SEHNR, CDR2 FQNEAQ (reference sequence). V lost 1 base and J 12 bases, leaving 15 bases between the germline ends. The CDR3 runs to 13 residues. Written as DNA, the CDR3 is TGTGCCAGCAGCTTAGTGGTCTGGCGGGGGAACACCTTC. This codes for CASSLVVWRGNTF.

This chain connects TRBV3-1 (or the pseudogene TRBV3-2) to TRBJ1-2; 7 bases agree with TRBD1. CDR1 LGHDT and CDR2 YNNKEL come from the germline V gene (reference sequence). This CDR3 is built from 18 residues. The V gene end was trimmed by 4 bases and the J gene end by 0 bases; junction bases not matched to a gene: 14. CDR3 region: CASSPEIPTGTANYGYTF. The CDR3 nucleotides read TGTGCCAGCAGCCCAGAAATCCCTACCGGGACAGCTAACTATGGCTACACCTTC.

The DNA of the CDR3 is TGTGCCAGCAGCGTAAGCGTGGAAGCAGGGATGAACACTGAAGCTTTCTTT. Translated, it gives CASSVSVEAGMNTEAFF. The chain links TRBV9 to TRBJ1-1, with D perhaps TRBD1 (5 bases). Germline-derived CDR1 and CDR2 are SGDLS and YYNGEE. Between the trimmed V and J ends, which lost 1 base and 0 bases, there was a span of 16 bases. The CDR3 loop spans 17 amino acids.

The CDR3 protein is CASSRDQELYGYTF. DNA of the CDR3: TGCGCCAGCAGCCGTGATCAGGAACTCTATGGCTACACCTTC. The chain combines TRBV4-3 with TRBJ1-2; D call uncertain. V lost 4 bases, J lost 4 bases, and 13 bases lay in between. This CDR3 region has 14 residues. Germline CDR1 and CDR2: LGHNA and YSLEER.

Remarks on this clone: The identical CDR3 is also encoded by other nucleotide sequences in the sample. The chain carries TRBV12-3 or TRBV12-4 and TRBJ1-2; the D gene is possibly TRBD1 (5 bases). The V gene lost 6 bases and the J gene lost 2 bases, with 10 bases spanning the gap. This CDR3 is 13 amino acids long. The CDR3 sequence is CASSPTANYGYTF. The CDR3 nucleotides read TGTGCCAGCAGCCCGACAGCGAACTATGGCTACACCTTC.

V usage is TRBV5-6 and J usage is TRBJ1-5; 11 bases agree with TRBD1. Losses at the gene ends were 0 bases for V and 6 bases for J; bases not matched to a gene: 5. This CDR3 spans 16 amino acids. Germline CDR1 and CDR2: SGHDT and YYEEEE. The CDR3 spells CASSLGGTGGRQPQHF. The DNA of the CDR3 is TGTGCCAGCAGCTTGGGCGGGACAGGGGGACGTCAGCCCCAGCATTTT. The full variable domain, completed using reference TRBV5-6 and TRBJ1-5, is DAGVTQSPTHLIKTRGQQVTLRCSPKSGHDTVSWYQQALGQGPQFIFQYYEEEERQRGNFPDRFSGHQFPNYSSELNVNALLLGDSALYLCASSLGGTGGRQPQHFGDGTRLSIL.

The V and J genes are TRBV6-2 or TRBV6-3 and TRBJ1-1; no clear D. Germline V gene lookup returns CDR1 MNHEY and CDR2 SVGEGT. Trimming stripped 0 bases from V and 1 base from J, with 6 bases between. The CDR3 is 14 residues long. The CDR3 DNA reads as TGTGCCAGCAGTTACTCTTGGCAGAACACTGAAGCTTTCTTT. It encodes CASSYSWQNTEAFF.